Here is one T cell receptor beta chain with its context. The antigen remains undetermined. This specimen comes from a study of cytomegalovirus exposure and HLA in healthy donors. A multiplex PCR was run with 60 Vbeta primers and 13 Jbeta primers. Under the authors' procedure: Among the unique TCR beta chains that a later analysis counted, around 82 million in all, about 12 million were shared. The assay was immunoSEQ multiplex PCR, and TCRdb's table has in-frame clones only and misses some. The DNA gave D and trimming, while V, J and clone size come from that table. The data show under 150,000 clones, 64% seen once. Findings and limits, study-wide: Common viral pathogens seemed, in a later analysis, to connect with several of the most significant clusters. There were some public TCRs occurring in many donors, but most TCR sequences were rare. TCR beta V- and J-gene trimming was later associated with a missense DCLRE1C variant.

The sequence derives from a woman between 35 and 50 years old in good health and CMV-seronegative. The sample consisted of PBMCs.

The CDR3 loop is CAWSPGQSYEQYF. CDR3 nucleotides: TGTGCCTGGAGCCCCGGACAGTCCTACGAGCAGTACTTC. This chain connects TRBV30 to TRBJ2-7, with TRBD1 as a possible D gene (6 bases). Trimming took off 3 bases at V and 1 base at J, with 10 bases between the two ends. CDR1 is GTSNPN and CDR2 is SVGIG in the germline V gene (reference sequence). The length of the CDR3 is 13 residues. The full variable domain, with the rest looked up from reference TRBV30 and TRBJ2-7, is SQTIHQWPATLVQPVGSPLSLECTVEGTSNPNLYWYRQAAGRGLQLLFYSVGIGQISSEVPQNLSASRPQDRQFILSSKKLLLSDSGFYLCAWSPGQSYEQYFGPGTRLTVT.